This TCR beta chain derives from a study of radiotherapy plus CTLA-4 blockade in lung cancer. General observations from the study: Strongest reported response predictors: early blood clone changes and post-radiation interferon-beta.

Sequencing used immunoSEQ multiplex PCR; TCRdb keeps in-frame clones, though not all of them. In the table there are fewer than 75,000 clones, around 90% of which are singletons. In regard to this clone: Its antigen is still unknown.

Here the sequenced sample was peripheral blood, taken from a patient treated with radiotherapy plus ipilimumab. The TCR was taken from a human donor with non-small cell lung cancer that progressed on radiotherapy plus ipilimumab.

CDR3 residues: CASNRDSNQPQHF. The CDR3 region has the DNA TGTGCCAGCAATAGGGATAGCAATCAGCCCCAGCATTTT. The chain uses TRBV2 and TRBJ1-5; D remains unclear. This CDR3 is built from 13 residues. V was shortened by 7 bases and J by 0 bases, with 7 bases between the two germline ends. Germline assignment: CDR1 SNHLY and CDR2 FYNNEI. Variable domain in full (rest from reference TRBV2 and TRBJ1-5): EPEVTQTPSHQVTQMGQEVILRCVPISNHLYFYWYRQILGQKVEFLVSFYNNEISEKSEIFDDQFSVERPDGSNFTLKIRSTKLEDSAMYFCASNRDSNQPQHFGDGTRLSIL.